This TCR beta chain emerged from a study of blood T cell repertoires in COVID-19 (dated by TCRdb to 2018 to 2021). Notes on the research overall: The collaborator samples originated in the United States, Italy and Spain and spanned the acute and convalescent phases of COVID-19. The prospective study material was composed of cDNA or gDNA derived from T cells, B-cell-depleted T cells, or PBMCs. Samples came from the ongoing ImmuneRACE study (first 160 participants) plus 1,254 subjects from 6 global collaborators. Deeply sampled blood TCRbeta repertoires from subjects exposed to, actively infected with, or recovered from COVID-19 were included in the dataset. The repertoires were released in a freely available public database intended as a resource for research on the immune response to SARS-CoV-2. Where available, HLA class I and class II types were obtained from metadata supplied by the sample provider rather than from assay-based typing. A de-identified subject ID, COVID-19 status, age in years and sex were almost always included in the sample metadata. Beyond this particular receptor, the publication reports: The quantity of clinical and demographic metadata differed by source and by participant and was supplied without curation.

From cysteine to phenylalanine, the CDR3 is 16 amino acids long. The retained sequence is limited to the CDR3, 48 bases, with the frame set at the first base. CDR1 and CDR2 (KGHDR, SFDVKD) derive from the germline V gene. The trim is 4 bases for V and 4 bases for J, with a gap of 16 bases between the germline ends. The immunoSEQ Assay, a bias-controlled multiplex PCR, was used to amplify TCRbeta CDR3 regions from genomic DNA. As for the authors' bioinformatics: Nucleated cell counts per sample were estimated from amplification of reference gene primers within the assay. To quantify the absolute abundance of each unique TCRbeta CDR3 rearrangement, sequence reads were collapsed and filtered. For each sample, productive Simpson clonality was calculated by taking the square root of Simpson's diversity index across productive rearrangements. Imported from immuneACCESS, the table was reduced by TCRdb to in-frame sequences with V and J called. These copies leave out some clones; in studies compared against another copy, an unresolved V gene accounts for under half, and the cause of the remainder is not known. V, J and clone size were drawn from that table, and D and trimming were deduced from the DNA. The sample contains 95,000 to 150,000 clones, just under 80% of them found a single time. 16% of the sample goes to the ten largest clones.

As to this clone: There is no known antigen for this receptor. There are no base qualities to consult, and no much larger clone falls within one base.

The collaborating institutions used their own protocols to collect whole blood in K2EDTA tubes. For TCRbeta analysis, collaborators shipped samples as frozen whole blood, isolated PBMCs, or DNA extracted from either of those sample types. This clonotype was obtained from a man aged 55 to 69 with active or convalescent COVID-19. Specimen: peripheral blood. The V and J genes are TRBV24-1 and TRBJ2-1, with no confidently assigned D gene. The nucleotides read TGTGCCACCAGTGACCCTGCACTTAATCGTTACAATGAGCAGTTCTTC. This sequence encodes CATSDPALNRYNEQFF.